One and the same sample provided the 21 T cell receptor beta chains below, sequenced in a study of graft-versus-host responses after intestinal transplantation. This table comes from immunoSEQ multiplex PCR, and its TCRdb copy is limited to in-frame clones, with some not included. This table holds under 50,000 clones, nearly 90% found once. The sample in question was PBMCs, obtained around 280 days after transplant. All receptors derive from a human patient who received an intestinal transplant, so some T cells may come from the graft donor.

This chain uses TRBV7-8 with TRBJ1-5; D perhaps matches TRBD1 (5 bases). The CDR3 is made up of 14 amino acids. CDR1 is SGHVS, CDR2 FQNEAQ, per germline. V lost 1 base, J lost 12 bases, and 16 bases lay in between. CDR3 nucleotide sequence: TGTGCCAGCAGCTTAGGCCAGGGTGGAGGTGGCCAGCATTTT. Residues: CASSLGQGGGGQHF.

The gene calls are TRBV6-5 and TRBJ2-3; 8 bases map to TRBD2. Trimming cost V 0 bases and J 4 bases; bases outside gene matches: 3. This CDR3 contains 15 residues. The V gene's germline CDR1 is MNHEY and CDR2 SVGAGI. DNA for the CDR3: TGTGCCAGCAGTTACTCCGGGGGGGCGGCAGATACGCAGTATTTT. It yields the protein CASSYSGGAADTQYF.

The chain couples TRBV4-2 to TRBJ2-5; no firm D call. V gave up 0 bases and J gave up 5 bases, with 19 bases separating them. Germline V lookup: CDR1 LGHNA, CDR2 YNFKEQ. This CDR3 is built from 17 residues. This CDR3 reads CASSQDIGRDGRETQYF. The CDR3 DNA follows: TGTGCCAGCAGCCAAGATATCGGGCGCGATGGAAGGGAGACCCAGTACTTC.

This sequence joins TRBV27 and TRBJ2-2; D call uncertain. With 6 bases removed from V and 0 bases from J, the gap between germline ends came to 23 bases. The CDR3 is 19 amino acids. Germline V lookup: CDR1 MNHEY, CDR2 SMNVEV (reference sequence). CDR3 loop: CASSESPGDDLANTGELFF. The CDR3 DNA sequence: TGTGCCAGCAGCGAATCGCCTGGCGATGACTTGGCGAACACCGGGGAGCTGTTTTTT.

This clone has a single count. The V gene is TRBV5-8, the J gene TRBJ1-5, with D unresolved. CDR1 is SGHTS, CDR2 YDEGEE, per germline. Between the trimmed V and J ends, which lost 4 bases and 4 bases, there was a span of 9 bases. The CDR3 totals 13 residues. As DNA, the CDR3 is TGTGCCAGCAGCCCAGATTCAAATCAGCCCCAGCATTTT. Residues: CASSPDSNQPQHF.

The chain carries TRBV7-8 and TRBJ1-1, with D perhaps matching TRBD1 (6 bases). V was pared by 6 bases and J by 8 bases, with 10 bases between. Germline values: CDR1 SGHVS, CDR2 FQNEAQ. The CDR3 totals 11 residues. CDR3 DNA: TGTGCCAGCAGGTCCGGGACAGAAGCTTTCTTT. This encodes CASRSGTEAFF.

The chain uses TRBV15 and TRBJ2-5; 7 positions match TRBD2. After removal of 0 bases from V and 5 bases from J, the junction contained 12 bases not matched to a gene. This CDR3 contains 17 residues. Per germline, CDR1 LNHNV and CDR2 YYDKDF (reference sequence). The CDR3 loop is CATSRDWGGSGGETQYF. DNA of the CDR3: TGTGCCACCAGCAGAGATTGGGGAGGGAGCGGTGGGGAGACCCAGTACTTC. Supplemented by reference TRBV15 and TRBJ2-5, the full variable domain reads DAMVIQNPRYQVTQFGKPVTLSCSQTLNHNVMYWYQQKSSQAPKLLFHYYDKDFNNEADTPDNFQSRRPNTSFCFLDIRSPGLGDTAMYLCATSRDWGGSGGETQYFGPGTRLLVL.

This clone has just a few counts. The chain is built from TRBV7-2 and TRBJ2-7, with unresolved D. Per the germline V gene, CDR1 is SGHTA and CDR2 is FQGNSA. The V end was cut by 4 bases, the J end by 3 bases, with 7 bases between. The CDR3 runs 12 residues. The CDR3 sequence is CASSYDRYEQYF. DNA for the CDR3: TGTGCCAGCAGCTATGACCGCTACGAGCAGTACTTC.

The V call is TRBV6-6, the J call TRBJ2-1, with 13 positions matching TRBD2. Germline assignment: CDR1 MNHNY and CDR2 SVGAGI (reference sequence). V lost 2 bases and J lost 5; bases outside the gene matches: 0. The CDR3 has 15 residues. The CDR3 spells CASSYGLAGDNEQFF. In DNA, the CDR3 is TGTGCCAGCAGTTACGGACTAGCGGGGGACAATGAGCAGTTCTTC.

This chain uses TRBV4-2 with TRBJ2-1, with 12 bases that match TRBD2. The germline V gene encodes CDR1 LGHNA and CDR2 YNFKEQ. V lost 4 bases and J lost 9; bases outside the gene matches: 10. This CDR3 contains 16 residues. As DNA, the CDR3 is TGTGCCAGCAGCCCCCAGCCGCTAGCGGGGGGGGCTGAGCAGTTCTTC. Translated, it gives CASSPQPLAGGAEQFF.

The CDR3 region has the DNA TGCGCCAGCAGCCCGCGAGGGGGCTATGGCTACACCTTC. Translation gives CASSPRGGYGYTF. J is TRBJ1-2 and V is TRBV4-1; D might be TRBD1 (6 bases). The V and J ends lost 4 bases and 4 bases respectively, with 10 bases between them. CDR1 is MGHRA and CDR2 is YSYEKL in the germline V gene. This CDR3 comprises 13 residues.

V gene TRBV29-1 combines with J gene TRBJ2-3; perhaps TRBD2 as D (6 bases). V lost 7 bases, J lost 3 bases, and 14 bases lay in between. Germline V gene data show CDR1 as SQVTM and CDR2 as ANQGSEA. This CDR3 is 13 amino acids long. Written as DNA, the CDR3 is TGCAGCGCCAGAATGGGGGGTACAGATACGCAGTATTTT. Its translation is CSARMGGTDTQYF.

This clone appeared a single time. The CDR3 protein is CASSSIKNNEQFF. CDR3 bases: TGTGCCAGCAGCTCGATAAAAAACAATGAGCAGTTCTTC. V usage is TRBV6-5 and J usage is TRBJ2-1; D not resolved. The germline V and J ends were trimmed by 6 bases and 5 bases, with 11 bases remaining between them. The CDR3 runs to 13 residues. Germline CDR1 and CDR2: MNHEY and SVGAGI.

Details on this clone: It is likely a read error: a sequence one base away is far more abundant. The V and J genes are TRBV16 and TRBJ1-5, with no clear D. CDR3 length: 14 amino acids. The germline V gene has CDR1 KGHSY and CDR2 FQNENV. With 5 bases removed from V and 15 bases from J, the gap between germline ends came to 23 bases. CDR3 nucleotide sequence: TGTGCCAGCAGCGATTGGCGGGAATTTGGAGCCCGGCATTTT. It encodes CASSDWREFGARHF.

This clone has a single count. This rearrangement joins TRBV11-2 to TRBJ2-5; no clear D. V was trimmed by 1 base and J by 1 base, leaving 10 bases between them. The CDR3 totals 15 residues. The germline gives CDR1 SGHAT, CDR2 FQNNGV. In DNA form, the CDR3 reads TGTGCCAGCAGCTTAGCTCCCGCAGCCCAAGAGACCCAGTACTTC. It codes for CASSLAPAAQETQYF.

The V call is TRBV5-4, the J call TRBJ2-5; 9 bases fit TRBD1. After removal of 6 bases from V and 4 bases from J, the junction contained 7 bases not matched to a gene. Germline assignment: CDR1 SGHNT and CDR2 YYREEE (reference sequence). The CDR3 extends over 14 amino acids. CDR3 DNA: TGTGCCAGCACCGTGGGGGGACAGGGAGAGACCCAGTACTTC. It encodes CASTVGGQGETQYF.

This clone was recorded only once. The CDR3 bases are TGTGCCAGCGAGGGTATGAACACTGAAGCTTTCTTT. It translates to CASEGMNTEAFF. The chain combines TRBV5-4 with TRBJ1-1; D gene uncertain. The CDR3 is made up of 12 amino acids. Between the trimmed V and J ends, which lost 7 bases and 0 bases, there was a span of 7 bases. Per germline, CDR1 SGHNT and CDR2 YYREEE (reference sequence). The full variable domain, with the rest looked up from reference TRBV5-4 and TRBJ1-1, is ETGVTQSPTHLIKTRGQQVTLRCSSQSGHNTVSWYQQALGQGPQFIFQYYREEENGRGNFPPRFSGLQFPNYSSELNVNALELDDSALYLCASEGMNTEAFFGQGTRLTVV.

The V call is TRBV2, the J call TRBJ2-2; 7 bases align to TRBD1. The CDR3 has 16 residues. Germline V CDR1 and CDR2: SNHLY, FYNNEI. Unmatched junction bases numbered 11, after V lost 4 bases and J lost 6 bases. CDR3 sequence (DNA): TGTGCCAGCAGTGGAGGGGGCGCTCAGGACGCCGGGGAGCTGTTTTTT. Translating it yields CASSGGGAQDAGELFF.

In nucleotides, the CDR3 is TGTGCCAGCAGTGCCCAGGGGACTGAAGCTTTCTTT. The encoded protein is CASSAQGTEAFF. J is TRBJ1-1 and V is TRBV27; a weak D match, TRBD1 (6 bases). CDR3 length equals 12 residues. Deletions cut 5 bases from V and 5 bases from J, with 9 bases between. Germline V CDR1 and CDR2: MNHEY, SMNVEV (reference sequence).

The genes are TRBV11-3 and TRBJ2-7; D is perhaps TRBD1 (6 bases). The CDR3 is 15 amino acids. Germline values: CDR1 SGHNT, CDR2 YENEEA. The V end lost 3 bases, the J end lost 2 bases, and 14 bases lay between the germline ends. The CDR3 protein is CASSLGRQATYEQYF. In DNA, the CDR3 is TGTGCCAGCAGCTTGGGGCGACAGGCGACCTACGAGCAGTACTTC.

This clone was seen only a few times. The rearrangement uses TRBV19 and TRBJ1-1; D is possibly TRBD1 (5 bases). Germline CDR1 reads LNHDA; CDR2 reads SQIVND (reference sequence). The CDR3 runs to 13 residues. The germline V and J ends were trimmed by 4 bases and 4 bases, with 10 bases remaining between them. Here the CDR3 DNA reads TGTGCCAGTAGTAAGGGAGGGGCCACTGAAGCTTTCTTT. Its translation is CASSKGGATEAFF.